Each of the 2 T cell receptor beta chains below was sequenced from the same sample in a study of post-analysis software for immune sequencing data. Overall study results and limits: A handful of TRBV segments were significantly more frequent in patients than in controls. TRBV5-6, TRBV5-1 and TRBV20-1 were among these segments.

No antigen has been identified for these receptors. Prepared libraries of TCR beta cDNA carried unique molecular identifiers. One entry per CDR3 protein results from TCRdb running MiXCR on the PCR reads. This table has roughly 540,000 distinct CDR3 sequences, 30% to 40% appearing once. The source material was blood. These receptor sequences come from a girl under 18 with multiple sclerosis.

This clonotype was counted only a few times. The chain has TRBV18 and TRBJ2-1, with D maybe TRBD1 (6 bases). V was pared by 3 bases and J by 5 bases, with 11 bases between. Germline V CDR1 and CDR2: KGHSH, LQKENI. This CDR3 region has 14 residues. For the CDR3, the DNA is TGTGCCAGCTCACCCCTACGGGACAACAATGAGCAGTTCTTC. It yields the protein CASSPLRDNNEQFF.

This clonotype was seen only a few times. The CDR3 reads CASSPQYYEQYF. In DNA form, the CDR3 reads TGTGCCAGCAGCCCCCAGTATTACGAGCAGTACTTC. The gene calls are TRBV5-5 and TRBJ2-7; D is uncertain. Germline assignment: CDR1 SGHKS and CDR2 YYEKEE (reference sequence). V lost 4 bases, J lost 4 bases, and 9 bases lay in between. The length of the CDR3 is 12 residues.